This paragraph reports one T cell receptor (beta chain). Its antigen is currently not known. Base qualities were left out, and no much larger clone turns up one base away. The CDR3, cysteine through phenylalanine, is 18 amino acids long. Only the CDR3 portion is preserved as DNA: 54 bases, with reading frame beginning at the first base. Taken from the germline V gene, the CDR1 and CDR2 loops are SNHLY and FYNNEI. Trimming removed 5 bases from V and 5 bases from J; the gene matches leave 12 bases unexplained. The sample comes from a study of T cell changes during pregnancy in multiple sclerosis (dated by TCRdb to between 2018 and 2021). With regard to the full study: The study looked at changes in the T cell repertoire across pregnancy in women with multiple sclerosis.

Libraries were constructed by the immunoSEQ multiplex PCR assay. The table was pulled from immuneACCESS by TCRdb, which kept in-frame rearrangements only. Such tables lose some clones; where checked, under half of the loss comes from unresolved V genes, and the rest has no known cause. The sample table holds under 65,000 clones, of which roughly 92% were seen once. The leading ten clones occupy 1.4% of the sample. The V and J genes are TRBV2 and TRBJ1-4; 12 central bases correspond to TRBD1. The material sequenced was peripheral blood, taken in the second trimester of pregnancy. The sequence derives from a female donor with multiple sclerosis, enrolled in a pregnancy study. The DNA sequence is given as TGTGCCAGCAGTATCCCGGGACAGGGGGCGAATTTGAATGAAAAACTGTTTTTT. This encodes CASSIPGQGANLNEKLFF.